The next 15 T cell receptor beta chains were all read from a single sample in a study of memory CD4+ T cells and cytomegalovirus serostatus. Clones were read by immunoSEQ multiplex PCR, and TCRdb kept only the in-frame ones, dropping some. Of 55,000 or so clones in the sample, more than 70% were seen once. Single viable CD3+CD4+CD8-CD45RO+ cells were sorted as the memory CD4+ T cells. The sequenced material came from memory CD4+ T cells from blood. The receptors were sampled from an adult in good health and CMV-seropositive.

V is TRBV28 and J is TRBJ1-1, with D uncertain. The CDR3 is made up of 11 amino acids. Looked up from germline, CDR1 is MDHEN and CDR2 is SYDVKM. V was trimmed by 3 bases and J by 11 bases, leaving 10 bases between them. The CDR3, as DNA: TGTGCCAGCAGTTTTGGACCGGAGGCTTTCTTT. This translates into CASSFGPEAFF. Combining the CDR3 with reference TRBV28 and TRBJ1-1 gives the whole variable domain DVKVTQSSRYLVKRTGEKVFLECVQDMDHENMFWYRQDPGLGLRLIYFSYDVKMKEKGDIPEGYSVSREKKERFSLILESASTNQTSMYLCASSFGPEAFFGQGTRLTVV.

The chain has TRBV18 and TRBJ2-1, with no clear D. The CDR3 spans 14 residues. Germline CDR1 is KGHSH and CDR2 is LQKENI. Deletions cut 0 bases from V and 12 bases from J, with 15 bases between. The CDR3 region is CASSPPVSSSAQFF. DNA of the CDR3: TGTGCCAGCTCACCACCGGTGAGTAGCTCGGCGCAGTTCTTC. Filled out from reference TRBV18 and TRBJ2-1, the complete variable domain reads NAGVMQNPRHLVRRRGQEARLRCSPMKGHSHVYWYRQLPEEGLKFMVYLQKENIIDESGMPKERFSAEFPKEGPSILRIQQVVRGDSAAYFCASSPPVSSSAQFFGPGTRLTVL.

CDR3 sequence: CASSRSMVGEQYF. CDR3 DNA sequence: TGTGCCAGCAGCCGTTCGATGGTGGGGGAGCAGTACTTC. The chain recombines TRBV7-2 with TRBJ2-7; D remains unclear. The V and J ends lost 5 bases and 7 bases respectively, with 15 bases between them. The CDR3 is 13 residues long. Germline V gene data show CDR1 as SGHTA and CDR2 as FQGNSA.

The CDR3 region has the DNA TGCGCCAGCAGCCAAGGCGGGCCCACAGATACGCAGTATTTT. Translating gives CASSQGGPTDTQYF. The V gene is TRBV4-3, the J gene TRBJ2-3; a weak D match, TRBD2 (5 bases). This CDR3 is 14 amino acids long. Trimming took off 1 base at V and 2 bases at J, with 7 bases between the two ends. CDR1 and CDR2 (germline): LGHNA, YSLEER.

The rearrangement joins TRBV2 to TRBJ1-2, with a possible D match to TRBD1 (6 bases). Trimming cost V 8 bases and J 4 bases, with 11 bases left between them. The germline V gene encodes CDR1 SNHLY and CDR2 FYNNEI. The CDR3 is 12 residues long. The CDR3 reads CASHREAYGYTF. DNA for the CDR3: TGTGCCAGCCACAGGGAGGCCTATGGCTACACCTTC.

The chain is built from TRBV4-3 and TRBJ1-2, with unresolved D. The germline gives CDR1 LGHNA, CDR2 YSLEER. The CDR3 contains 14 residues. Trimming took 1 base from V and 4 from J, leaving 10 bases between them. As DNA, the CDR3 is TGCGCCAGCAGCCAAGCCCACACCTCCTATGGCTACACCTTC. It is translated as CASSQAHTSYGYTF.

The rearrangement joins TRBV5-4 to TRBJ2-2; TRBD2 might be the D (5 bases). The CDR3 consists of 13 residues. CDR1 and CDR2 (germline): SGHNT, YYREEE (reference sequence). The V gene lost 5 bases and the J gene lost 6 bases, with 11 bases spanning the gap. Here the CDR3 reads CASRSEEAGELFF. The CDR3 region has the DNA TGTGCCAGCAGATCAGAGGAGGCCGGGGAGCTGTTTTTT.

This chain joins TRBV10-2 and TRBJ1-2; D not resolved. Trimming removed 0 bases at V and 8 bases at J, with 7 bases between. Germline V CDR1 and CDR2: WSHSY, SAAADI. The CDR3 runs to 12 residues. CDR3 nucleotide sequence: TGCGCCAGCAGTGAGTCAGGCAGGGGCTACACCTTC. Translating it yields CASSESGRGYTF.

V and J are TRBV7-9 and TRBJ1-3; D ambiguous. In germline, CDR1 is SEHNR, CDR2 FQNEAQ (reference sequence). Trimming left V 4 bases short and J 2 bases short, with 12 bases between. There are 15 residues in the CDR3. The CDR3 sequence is CASSSPGKTGNTIYF. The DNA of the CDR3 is TGTGCCAGCAGCTCGCCGGGGAAGACTGGAAACACCATATATTTT.

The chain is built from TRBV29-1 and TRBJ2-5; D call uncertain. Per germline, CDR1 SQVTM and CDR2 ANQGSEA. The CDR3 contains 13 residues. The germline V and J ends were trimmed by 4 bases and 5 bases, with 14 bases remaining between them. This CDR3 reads CSVGKQAGETQYF. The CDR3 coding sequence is TGCAGCGTTGGAAAGCAGGCTGGGGAGACCCAGTACTTC.

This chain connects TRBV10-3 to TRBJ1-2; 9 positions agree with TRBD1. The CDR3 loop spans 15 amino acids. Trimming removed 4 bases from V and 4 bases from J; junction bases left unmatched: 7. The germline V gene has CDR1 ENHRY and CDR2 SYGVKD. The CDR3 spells CAISGGQGGSYGYTF. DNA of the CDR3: TGTGCCATCAGTGGGGGACAGGGAGGAAGCTATGGCTACACCTTC.

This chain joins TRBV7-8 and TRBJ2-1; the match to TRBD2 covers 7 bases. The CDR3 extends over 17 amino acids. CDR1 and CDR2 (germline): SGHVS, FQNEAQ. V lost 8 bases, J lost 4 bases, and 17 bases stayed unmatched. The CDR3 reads CASSFLRESSLYNEQFF. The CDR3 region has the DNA TGTGCCAGCTCATTTTTGCGGGAGTCGTCTCTTTACAATGAGCAGTTCTTC.

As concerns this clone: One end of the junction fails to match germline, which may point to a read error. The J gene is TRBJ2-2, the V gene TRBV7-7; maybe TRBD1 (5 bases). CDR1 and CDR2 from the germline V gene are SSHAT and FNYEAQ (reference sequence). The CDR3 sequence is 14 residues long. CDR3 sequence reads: CASSLNRGTGELFF. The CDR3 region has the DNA TGTGCTAGCAGCTTAAATAGGGGCACCGGGGAGCTGTTTTTT. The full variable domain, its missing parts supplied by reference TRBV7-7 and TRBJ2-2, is GAGVSQSPRYKVTKRGQDVTLRCDPISSHATLYWYQQALGQGPEFLTYFNYEAQPDKSGLPSDRFSAERPEGSISTLTIQRTEQRDSAMYRCASSLNRGTGELFFGEGSRLTVL.

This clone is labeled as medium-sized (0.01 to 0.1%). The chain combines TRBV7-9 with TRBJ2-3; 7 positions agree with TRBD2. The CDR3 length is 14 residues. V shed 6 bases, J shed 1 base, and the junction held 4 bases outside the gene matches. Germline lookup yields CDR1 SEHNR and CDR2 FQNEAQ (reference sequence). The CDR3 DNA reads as TGTGCCAGCAGACCAAGCGGGGGCACAGATACGCAGTATTTT. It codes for CASRPSGGTDTQYF.

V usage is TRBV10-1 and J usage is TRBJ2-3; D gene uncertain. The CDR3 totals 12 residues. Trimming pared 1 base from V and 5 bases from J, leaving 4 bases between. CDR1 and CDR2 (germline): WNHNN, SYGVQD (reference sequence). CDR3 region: CASSEWGDTQYF. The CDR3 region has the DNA TGCGCCAGCAGTGAGTGGGGAGATACGCAGTATTTT.